These T cell receptor beta chains were read from a single sample in a study of blood T cell repertoires in COVID-19. Libraries were prepared by immunoSEQ multiplex PCR; TCRdb keeps only in-frame clonotypes and omits some of them. Here the sample spans hundreds of thousands of clones, 88% being singletons. The sequencing sample was made of peripheral blood. These receptors came from a woman aged 25 to 39 with COVID-19, enrolled during active disease. The CDR3 runs from the conserved cysteine through the conserved F or W. The order of the fields is CDR3 length, V gene, CDR3 protein.

17	TRBV30	CAWSVTFGSEGKNIQYF
14	TRBV9	CASSVDYPGTEAFF
15	TRBV2	CASSERQGVTGKLFF
15	TRBV7-9	CASSLRGAFTDTQYF
12	TRBV3-1/TRBV3-2	CASSKDSDGYTF
12	TRBV11-2	CASSRGQYGYTF
12	TRBV7-9	CASSSSGGTQYF
16	TRBV7-2	CASSRLAGGKADTQYF
15	TRBV10-3	CAISGQGRAPGELFF
19	TRBV19	CASSFPLGGRGLSNQPQHF
15	TRBV12-5	CASAPSGLGANVLTF
16	TRBV27	CASSFPGQAARYEQFF
16	TRBV5-4	CASSNPTRANTGELFF
19	TRBV7-9	CASSRSRGTGGAPNYGYTF
13	TRBV27	CASSPGGGVGYTF
13	TRBV12-3/TRBV12-4	CASSPDAGTEAFF
14	TRBV14	CASNSGYGPYEQYF
20	TRBV6-2/TRBV6-3	CASSYPGTSGATTNTGELFF
13	TRBV30	CALEVDGNQPQHF
15	TRBV6-5	CASSYSIGGPYEQYF
12	TRBV7-2	CASSLFTGELFF
15	TRBV7-2	CASTLSANSAYEQYF
19	TRBV11-2	CASSVPGSAGLSGANVLTF
16	TRBV7-2	CASSARVYYSYNEQFF
15	TRBV7-2	CASSLGQVVNSPLHF
15	TRBV5-4	CASSRSGGGTDTQYF
13	TRBV19	CASSKHRVSEQFF
17	TRBV5-1	CASSRDRGRSNTGELFF
15	TRBV27	CASSFSLSGTDTQYF
14	TRBV7-9	CASSQDNTGNTIYF
12	TRBV4-3	CASSQTDSRYTF
17	TRBV3-1/TRBV3-2	CASSQDLDTAGANVLTF
16	TRBV11-2	CASSLGQGETGNTIYF